This TCR beta chain comes out of a study of blood T cell repertoires in COVID-19. The CDR3 is made up of 16 amino acids. The ends lost 2 bases at V and 3 bases at J; junction bases unmatched: 8. The V gene's germline CDR1 is MNHEY and CDR2 SVGEGT. Measured with immunoSEQ multiplex PCR; TCRdb has only the in-frame clones, and not every one. Of 130,000 or so clones in the sample, around four fifths were seen once. This chain uses TRBV6-2 or TRBV6-3 with TRBJ1-2, with TRBD1 matching 8 bases. The sequencing sample was made of peripheral blood. The receptor comes from a human donor in a cohort sampled during active COVID-19. The CDR3 DNA reads TGTGCCAGCAGTTACATTACAGGGGGACGTGACTATGGCTACACCTTC. Residues: CASSYITGGRDYGYTF.